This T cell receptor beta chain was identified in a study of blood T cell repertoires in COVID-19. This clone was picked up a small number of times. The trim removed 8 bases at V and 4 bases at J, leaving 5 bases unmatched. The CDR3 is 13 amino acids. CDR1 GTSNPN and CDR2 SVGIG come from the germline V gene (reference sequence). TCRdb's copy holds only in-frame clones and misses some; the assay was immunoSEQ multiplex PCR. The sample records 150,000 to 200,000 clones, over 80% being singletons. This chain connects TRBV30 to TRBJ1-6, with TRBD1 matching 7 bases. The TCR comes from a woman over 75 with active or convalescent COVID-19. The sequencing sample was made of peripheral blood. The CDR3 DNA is TGTGCCAATCAACAGGGGTATAATTCACCCCTCCACTTT. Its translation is CANQQGYNSPLHF.